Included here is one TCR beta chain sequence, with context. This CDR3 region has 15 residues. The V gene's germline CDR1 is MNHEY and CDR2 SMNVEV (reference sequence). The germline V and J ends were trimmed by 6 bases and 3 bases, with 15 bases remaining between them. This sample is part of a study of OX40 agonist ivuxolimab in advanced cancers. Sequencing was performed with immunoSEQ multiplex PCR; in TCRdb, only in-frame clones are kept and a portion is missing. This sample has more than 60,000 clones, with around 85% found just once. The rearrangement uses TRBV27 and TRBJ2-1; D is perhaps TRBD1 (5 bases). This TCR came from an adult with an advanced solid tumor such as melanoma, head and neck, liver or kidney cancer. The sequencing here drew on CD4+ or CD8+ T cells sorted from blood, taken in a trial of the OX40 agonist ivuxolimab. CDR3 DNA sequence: TGTGCCAGCAGAACGGAACGACAGATCTACAATGAGCAGTTCTTC. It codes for CASRTERQIYNEQFF.